The present T cell receptor beta chain was sequenced within a study of blood T cell repertoires in COVID-19. Original handling: From reference gene primer amplification, estimates of nucleated cell counts were derived. Data came from immunoSEQ multiplex PCR; TCRdb stores just in-frame clones and leaves some out. Clone size and V and J calls were adopted from that table, with D and trimming inferred from the DNA. Of over 130,000 clones listed, roughly 81% are singletons. About this clone: This sample includes further DNA sequences coding for the same CDR3.

The CDR3 contains 13 residues. Trimming cost V 6 bases and J 1 base, with 9 bases left between them. This sequence originates from a woman aged 45-59 years with active or convalescent COVID-19. Input material: peripheral blood. The J gene is TRBJ2-5, the V gene TRBV12-3 or TRBV12-4; D may be TRBD2 (7 bases). The CDR3 reads CASSRGAQETQYF. The CDR3 nucleotides are TGTGCCAGCAGCCGGGGGGCCCAAGAGACCCAGTACTTC.